This T cell receptor beta chain was identified in a study of cytomegalovirus exposure and HLA in healthy donors. As for the study in general: The same platform as the 500 to 700 first-cohort repertoires was used for the 120 validation repertoires, a later analysis reported. Points from the study as a whole: Testing in vitro showed a few CMV-associated chains specific for CMV antigens.

CDR1 is MNHEY, CDR2 SVGAGI, per germline. This CDR3 has 15 residues. V dropped 3 bases and J dropped 3; count of bases not matched to a gene: 6. Notes on this clone: What it binds is unknown.

This table comes from immunoSEQ multiplex PCR, and its TCRdb copy is limited to in-frame clones, with some not included. This repertoire shows a few hundred thousand clones, 80% to 90% found once; its top ten account for more than 0.8%. The chain is built from TRBV6-5 and TRBJ1-2, with TRBD1 identical over 8 bases. Sequencing was carried out using PBMCs. The receptor comes from a young woman in good health and CMV-seronegative. The DNA of the CDR3 is TGTGCCAGCAGTTATATGGACAGGGCCCACTATGGCTACACCTTC. Its protein product is CASSYMDRAHYGYTF.